This entry is about one T cell receptor (beta chain). The data were obtained in a study of blood T cell repertoires in COVID-19. Overall study: Collection of acute and convalescent COVID-19 samples took place in the United States, Italy and Spain. PBMCs, B-cell-depleted T cells, or T cells provided the cDNA or gDNA that made up the material.

V lost 3 bases and J 3 bases, leaving 15 bases between the germline ends. The V gene's germline CDR1 is KGHSH and CDR2 LQKENI. CDR3 length: 16 residues. Per the original data handling: The authors estimated nucleated cell counts from reference gene primer amplification. Sequencing was performed with immunoSEQ multiplex PCR; in TCRdb, only in-frame clones are kept and a portion is missing. The DNA was the basis for D and trimming; V, J and clone size are from that table. The sample lists 250,000 to 300,000 clones; 75% to 85% were seen once. This chain connects TRBV18 to TRBJ1-3; D perhaps matches TRBD1 (6 bases). The TCR sequence derives from a man in his fifties or sixties with active or convalescent COVID-19. Sequenced input: peripheral blood. The CDR3: CASSPGLGAVGNTIYF. CDR3 bases: TGTGCCAGCTCACCGGGGTTGGGGGCCGTTGGAAACACCATATATTTT.